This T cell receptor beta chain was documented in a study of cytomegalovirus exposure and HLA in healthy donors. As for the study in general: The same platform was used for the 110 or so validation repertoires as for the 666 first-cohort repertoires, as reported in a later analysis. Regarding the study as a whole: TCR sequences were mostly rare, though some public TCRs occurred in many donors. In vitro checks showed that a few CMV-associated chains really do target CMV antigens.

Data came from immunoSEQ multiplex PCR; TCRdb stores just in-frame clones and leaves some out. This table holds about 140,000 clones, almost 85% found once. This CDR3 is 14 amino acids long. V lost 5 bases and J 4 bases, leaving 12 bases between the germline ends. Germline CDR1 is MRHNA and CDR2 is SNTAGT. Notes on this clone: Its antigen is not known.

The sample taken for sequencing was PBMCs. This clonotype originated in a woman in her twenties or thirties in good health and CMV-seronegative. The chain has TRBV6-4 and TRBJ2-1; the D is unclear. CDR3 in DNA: TGTGCCAGCAGTTCAGGTGATTCGTACAATGAGCAGTTCTTC. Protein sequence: CASSSGDSYNEQFF.